A single sample gave rise to the 24 T cell receptor beta chains below, sequenced in a study of shared clonotypes between healthy human individuals. Assay: immunoSEQ multiplex PCR; the TCRdb copy retains only in-frame clones and omits some. The table shows 330,000 or so clones, with about 73% occurring only once. The material sequenced was memory CD4+ T cells sorted from blood. The subset was: CD45RA-negative fraction. These TCRs come from a man aged 25 to 45 in good health.

The chain uses TRBV18 and TRBJ2-7, with 8 bases that match TRBD1. After removal of 3 bases from V and 2 bases from J, the junction contained 6 bases not matched to a gene. The CDR3 consists of 15 residues. CDR1 KGHSH and CDR2 LQKENI come from the germline V gene. CDR3 in amino acids: CASSPRGTGPYEQYF. CDR3 bases: TGTGCCAGCTCACCCCGGGGGACAGGCCCCTACGAGCAGTACTTC.

This clone was detected a few times. CDR3 sequence: CASSSLQTGYAGYTF. The CDR3 region has the DNA TGTGCCAGCAGCTCCCTCCAGACTGGGTATGCCGGCTACACCTTC. This sequence joins TRBV11-2 and TRBJ1-2; no firm D call. The germline V and J ends were trimmed by 4 bases and 8 bases, with 20 bases remaining between them. The CDR3 consists of 15 residues. CDR1 and CDR2 from the germline V gene are SGHAT and FQNNGV.

The chain is built from TRBV7-7 and TRBJ2-3, with TRBD2 identical over 10 bases. The CDR3 runs 15 residues. The junction had 4 bases not matched to a gene; V was cut back by 4 bases and J by 3 bases. Germline V gene lookup returns CDR1 SSHAT and CDR2 FNYEAQ (reference sequence). The DNA of the CDR3 is TGTGCCAGCAGCTCTAGCGGGAGTCGGACAGATACGCAGTATTTT. As protein: CASSSSGSRTDTQYF. The full variable domain, in which reference TRBV7-7 and TRBJ2-3 provide the parts outside the CDR3, is GAGVSQSPRYKVTKRGQDVTLRCDPISSHATLYWYQQALGQGPEFLTYFNYEAQPDKSGLPSDRFSAERPEGSISTLTIQRTEQRDSAMYRCASSSSGSRTDTQYFGPGTRLTVL.

The chain is built from TRBV2 and TRBJ2-1, with TRBD1 matching 7 bases. V was clipped by 4 bases and J by 8 bases; unmatched bases: 5. From germline, CDR1 is SNHLY and CDR2 FYNNEI. The CDR3 loop spans 13 amino acids. CDR3 nucleotides: TGTGCCAGCAGTGGACACAGGGGCGATGAGCAGTTCTTC. Protein: CASSGHRGDEQFF.

This chain joins TRBV7-2 and TRBJ1-2; 7 nucleotides agree with TRBD1. Germline V gene sequence: CDR1 SGHTA, CDR2 FQGNSA. Trimming removed 7 bases from V and 5 bases from J; junction bases left unmatched: 10. CDR3 size: 14 residues. The CDR3 DNA is TGTGCCAGCACCCCAGGTGCAGGGGGGTATGGCTACACCTTC. It encodes CASTPGAGGYGYTF.

V gene TRBV5-1 combines with J gene TRBJ2-2; TRBD2 matches at 9 bases. The CDR3 covers 20 residues. The ends lost 3 bases at V and 1 base at J; junction bases unmatched: 16. Germline CDR1 SGHRS, CDR2 YFSETQ. The CDR3 bases are TGCGCCAGCAGCTCCTCCCGGACTAGCGTGACCAAATTGAACACCGGGGAGCTGTTTTTT. Protein sequence: CASSSSRTSVTKLNTGELFF.

CDR3 sequence: CASSLRRWQPQHF. Written as DNA, the CDR3 is TGTGCCAGCAGCTTGAGGAGGTGGCAGCCCCAGCATTTT. The chain has TRBV5-6 and TRBJ1-5; D uncertain. This CDR3 has 13 residues. Germline V gene data show CDR1 as SGHDT and CDR2 as YYEEEE. Trimming pared 1 base from V and 7 bases from J, leaving 9 bases between. The full variable domain, completed using reference TRBV5-6 and TRBJ1-5, is DAGVTQSPTHLIKTRGQQVTLRCSPKSGHDTVSWYQQALGQGPQFIFQYYEEEERQRGNFPDRFSGHQFPNYSSELNVNALLLGDSALYLCASSLRRWQPQHFGDGTRLSIL.

Only a few counts were recorded for this clone. Distinct nucleotide sequences in the sample also encode this CDR3. The chain couples TRBV19 to TRBJ2-5; D uncertain. Per the germline V gene, CDR1 is LNHDA and CDR2 is SQIVND (reference sequence). V was cut by 3 bases and J by 1 base, with 9 bases left in between. The CDR3 loop spans 14 amino acids. This CDR3 reads CASSIGPSQETQYF. CDR3 nucleotides: TGTGCCAGTAGTATTGGGCCTAGCCAAGAGACCCAGTACTTC.

This CDR3 is CASSLGDRDQETQYF. CDR3 nucleotides: TGTGCCAGCAGTTTAGGGGACAGGGACCAAGAGACCCAGTACTTC. The chain uses TRBV28 and TRBJ2-5, with 9 bases fitting TRBD1. The CDR3 contains 15 residues. V lost 2 bases to trimming and J lost 0 bases; unmatched junction nucleotides: 1. Germline values: CDR1 MDHEN, CDR2 SYDVKM.

V usage is TRBV14 and J usage is TRBJ1-1, with no clear D. CDR1 and CDR2 (germline): SGHDN, FVKESK. The CDR3 contains 15 residues. V dropped 0 bases and J dropped 8 bases, with 16 bases sitting between them. Here the CDR3 reads CASSQDLGRFMEAFF. CDR3 bases: TGTGCCAGCAGCCAAGATCTGGGCAGGTTCATGGAAGCTTTCTTT.

The sample holds a few counts of this clone. This chain connects TRBV20-1 to TRBJ2-1; D assignment may be TRBD1 or TRBD2 (5 bases each). Germline V gives CDR1 DFQATT, CDR2 SNEGSKA (reference sequence). This CDR3 region has 11 residues. The V gene lost 6 bases and the J gene lost 14 bases, with 17 bases spanning the gap. In nucleotides, the CDR3 is TGCAGTGCAGCTTCGGGGCCAAGAGAGTTCTTC. It codes for CSAASGPREFF.

This clone has a handful of counts. The rearrangement links TRBV9 to TRBJ1-2; D is unclear. CDR1 and CDR2 from the germline V gene are SGDLS and YYNGEE. This CDR3 comprises 13 residues. V shed 0 bases and J shed 5 bases, with 8 bases lying between them. In nucleotides, the CDR3 is TGTGCCAGCAGCGTAGGTTCGGGATATGGCTACACCTTC. This sequence encodes CASSVGSGYGYTF.

The chain joins TRBV10-3 to TRBJ2-5, with a weak D call TRBD2 (6 bases). The V gene's germline CDR1 is ENHRY and CDR2 SYGVKD. The CDR3 sequence is 14 residues long. Trimming took 3 bases from V and 5 from J, leaving 13 bases between them. The CDR3 coding sequence is TGTGCCATCAGTGATGCGGGTCTAGCGGAGACCCAGTACTTC. It codes for CAISDAGLAETQYF.

This clone was seen repeatedly, ten times or more. The rearrangement uses TRBV10-1 and TRBJ2-1, with 7 bases matching TRBD1. The CDR3 totals 15 residues. With 5 bases clipped from V and 4 bases from J, the junction kept 8 bases outside the gene matches. Germline V gene lookup returns CDR1 WNHNN and CDR2 SYGVQD (reference sequence). The CDR3 loop reads CASSPTGQQYNEQFF. DNA for the CDR3: TGCGCCAGCAGTCCGACGGGACAGCAATACAATGAGCAGTTCTTC.

CDR3 sequence: CAWSVLTDTQYF. The CDR3 DNA is TGTGCCTGGAGTGTACTAACAGATACGCAGTATTTT. The J gene is TRBJ2-3, the V gene TRBV30; D is ambiguous. The CDR3 covers 12 residues. Trimming cost V 0 bases and J 3 bases, with 4 bases left between them. Per germline, CDR1 GTSNPN and CDR2 SVGIG (reference sequence).

This chain uses TRBV30 with TRBJ2-2, with D perhaps TRBD2 (5 bases). Germline V gene lookup returns CDR1 GTSNPN and CDR2 SVGIG (reference sequence). This CDR3 spans 14 amino acids. V was cut by 2 bases and J by 6 bases, with 13 bases left in between. The CDR3 here is CAWSLDSPPGELFF. Written as DNA, the CDR3 is TGTGCCTGGAGTTTGGACTCCCCCCCCGGGGAGCTGTTTTTT.

As regards this clone: The sample contains more than one DNA sequence encoding this CDR3. J is TRBJ2-7 and V is TRBV27; 7 bases align to TRBD1. V shed 6 bases, J shed 3 bases, and the junction held 2 bases outside the gene matches. The CDR3 sequence is 12 residues long. The germline V gene has CDR1 MNHEY and CDR2 SMNVEV (reference sequence). In DNA form, the CDR3 reads TGTGCCAGCAGCCACAGGGGCTACGAGCAGTACTTC. Translated: CASSHRGYEQYF.

The J gene is TRBJ1-2, the V gene TRBV9; 10 positions agree with TRBD1. Germline lookup yields CDR1 SGDLS and CDR2 YYNGEE. V lost 3 bases and J lost 8; bases outside the gene matches: 10. This CDR3 has 15 amino acids. The CDR3 protein is CASSATLGQGYGYTF. CDR3 coding DNA: TGTGCCAGCAGCGCTACGCTGGGACAGGGGTACGGCTACACCTTC.

The chain uses TRBV23-1 and TRBJ2-7; the match to TRBD2 covers 11 bases. TRBV23-1 is flagged as an ORF with uncertain function. With V trimmed by 4 bases and J by 5 bases, 10 bases remained unmatched. The CDR3 consists of 16 residues. The chain's CDR3 is CASSRASGRPLDEQYF. In DNA form, the CDR3 reads TGCGCCAGCAGTCGGGCTAGCGGGAGGCCTTTGGACGAGCAGTACTTC.

At least ten counts were recorded for this clone. CDR3 DNA sequence: TGTGCCAGCAGCTCAGGAAAACTAGCGGGTCTGGGGGAGACCCAGTACTTC. Residues: CASSSGKLAGLGETQYF. J is TRBJ2-5 and V is TRBV5-8, with 9 bases identical to TRBD2. The germline V gene has CDR1 SGHTS and CDR2 YDEGEE. This CDR3 spans 17 amino acids. V lost 3 bases, J lost 5 bases, and 14 bases stayed unmatched. Full variable domain (outside the CDR3, taken from reference TRBV5-8 and TRBJ2-5): EAGVTQSPTHLIKTRGQQATLRCSPISGHTSVYWYQQALGLGLQFLLWYDEGEERNRGNFPPRFSGRQFPNYSSELNVNALELEDSALYLCASSSGKLAGLGETQYFGPGTRLLVL.

This chain uses TRBV28 with TRBJ2-3; TRBD2 might be the D (6 bases). The CDR3 totals 12 residues. Trimming stripped 8 bases from V and 6 bases from J, with 12 bases between. Germline CDR1 and CDR2: MDHEN and SYDVKM. CDR3 sequence reads: CASVGGRDTQYF. The CDR3 region has the DNA TGTGCCAGCGTCGGAGGGCGGGATACGCAGTATTTT.

The chain carries TRBV13 and TRBJ2-1, with 12 nucleotides matching TRBD2. The CDR3 totals 14 residues. Germline V lookup: CDR1 PRHDT, CDR2 FYEKMQ (reference sequence). The chain's CDR3 is CATEASGRAVEQFF. The CDR3 DNA reads TGTGCGACGGAGGCTAGCGGGAGGGCAGTAGAGCAGTTCTTC.

The rearrangement uses TRBV13 and TRBJ2-5, with 8 bases identical to TRBD1. This CDR3 spans 18 amino acids. Trimming cost V 5 bases and J 5 bases; bases outside gene matches: 19. CDR1 PRHDT and CDR2 FYEKMQ come from the germline V gene (reference sequence). CDR3 sequence: CASSTSGTGHPHWETQYF. The CDR3, as DNA: TGTGCCAGCAGCACCTCCGGGACAGGCCATCCGCACTGGGAGACCCAGTACTTC.

This clone was seen many times. The chain uses TRBV18 and TRBJ2-3; no clear D gene. The V end was cut by 3 bases, the J end by 4 bases, with 5 bases between. The germline CDR1 and CDR2 sequences are KGHSH and LQKENI. The CDR3 runs to 12 residues. For the CDR3, the DNA is TGTGCCAGCTCACCTTCAGCAGATACGCAGTATTTT. Protein product: CASSPSADTQYF.